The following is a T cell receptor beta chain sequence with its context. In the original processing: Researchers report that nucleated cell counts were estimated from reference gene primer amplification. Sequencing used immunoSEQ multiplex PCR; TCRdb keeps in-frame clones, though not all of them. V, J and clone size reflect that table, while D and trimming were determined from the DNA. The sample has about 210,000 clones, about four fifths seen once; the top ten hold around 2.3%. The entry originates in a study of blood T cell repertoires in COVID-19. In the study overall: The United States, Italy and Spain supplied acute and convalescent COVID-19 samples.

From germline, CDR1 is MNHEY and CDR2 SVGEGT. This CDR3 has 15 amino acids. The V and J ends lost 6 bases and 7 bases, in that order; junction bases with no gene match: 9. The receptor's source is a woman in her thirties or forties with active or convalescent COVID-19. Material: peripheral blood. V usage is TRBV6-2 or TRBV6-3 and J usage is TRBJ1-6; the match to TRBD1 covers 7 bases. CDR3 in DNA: TGTGCCAGCAGCGACCACAGGGGATCCAATTCACCCCTCCACTTT. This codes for CASSDHRGSNSPLHF.